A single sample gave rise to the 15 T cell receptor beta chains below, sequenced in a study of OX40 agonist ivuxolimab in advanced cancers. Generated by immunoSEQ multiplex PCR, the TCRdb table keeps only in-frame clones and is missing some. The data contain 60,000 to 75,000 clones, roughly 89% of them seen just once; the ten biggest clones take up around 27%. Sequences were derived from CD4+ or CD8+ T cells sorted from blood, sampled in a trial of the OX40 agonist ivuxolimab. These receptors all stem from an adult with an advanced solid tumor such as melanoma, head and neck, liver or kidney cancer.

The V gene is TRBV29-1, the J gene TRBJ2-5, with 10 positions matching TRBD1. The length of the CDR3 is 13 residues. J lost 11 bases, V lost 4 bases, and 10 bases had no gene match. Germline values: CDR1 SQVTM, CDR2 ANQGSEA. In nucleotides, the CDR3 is TGCAGCGTTGTGGGGGACAGGGGTACAGAGCAGTACTTC. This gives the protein CSVVGDRGTEQYF.

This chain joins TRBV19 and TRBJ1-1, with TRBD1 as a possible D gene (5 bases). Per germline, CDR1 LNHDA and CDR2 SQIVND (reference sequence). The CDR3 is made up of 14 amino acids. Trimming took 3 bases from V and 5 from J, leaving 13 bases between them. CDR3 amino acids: CASSIRDRRTEAFF. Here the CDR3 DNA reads TGTGCCAGTAGTATCCGGGACCGGCGGACTGAAGCTTTCTTT. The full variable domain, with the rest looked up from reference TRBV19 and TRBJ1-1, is DGGITQSPKYLFRKEGQNVTLSCEQNLNHDAMYWYRQDPGQGLRLIYYSQIVNDFQKGDIAEGYSVSREKKESFPLTVTSAQKNPTAFYLCASSIRDRRTEAFFGQGTRLTVV.

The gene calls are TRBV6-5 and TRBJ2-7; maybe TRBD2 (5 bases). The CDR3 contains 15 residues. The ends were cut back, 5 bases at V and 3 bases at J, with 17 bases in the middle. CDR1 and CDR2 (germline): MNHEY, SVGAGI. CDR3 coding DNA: TGTGCCAGCAGTGTAGAGCCGGGCAGCGGCTACGAGCAGTACTTC. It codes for CASSVEPGSGYEQYF.

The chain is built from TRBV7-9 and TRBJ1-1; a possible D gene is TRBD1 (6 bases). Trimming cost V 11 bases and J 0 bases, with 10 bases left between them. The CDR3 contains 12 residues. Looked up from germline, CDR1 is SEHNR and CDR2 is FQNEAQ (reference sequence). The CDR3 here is CAGGQLNTEAFF. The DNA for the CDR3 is TGTGCCGGCGGACAGCTGAACACTGAAGCTTTCTTT.

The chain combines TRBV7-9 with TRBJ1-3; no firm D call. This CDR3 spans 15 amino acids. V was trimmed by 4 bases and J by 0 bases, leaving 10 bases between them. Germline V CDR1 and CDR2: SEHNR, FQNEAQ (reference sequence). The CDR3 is CASSSVPNSGNTIYF. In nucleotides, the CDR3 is TGTGCCAGCAGCTCCGTTCCAAACTCTGGAAACACCATATATTTT.

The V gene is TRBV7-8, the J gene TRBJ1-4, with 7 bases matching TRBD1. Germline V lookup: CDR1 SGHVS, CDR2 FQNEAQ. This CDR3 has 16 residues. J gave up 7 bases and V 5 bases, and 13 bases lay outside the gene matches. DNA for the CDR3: TGTGCCAGCAGCACCTACAACAGGGGAAGAGGTGAAAAACTGTTTTTT. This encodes CASSTYNRGRGEKLFF.

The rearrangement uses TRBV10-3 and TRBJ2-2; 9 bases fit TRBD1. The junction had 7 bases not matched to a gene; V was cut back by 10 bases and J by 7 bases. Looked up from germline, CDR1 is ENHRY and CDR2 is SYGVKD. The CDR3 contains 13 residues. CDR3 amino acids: CATRDRADGELFF. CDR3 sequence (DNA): TGTGCCACCCGGGACAGGGCCGACGGGGAGCTGTTTTTT.

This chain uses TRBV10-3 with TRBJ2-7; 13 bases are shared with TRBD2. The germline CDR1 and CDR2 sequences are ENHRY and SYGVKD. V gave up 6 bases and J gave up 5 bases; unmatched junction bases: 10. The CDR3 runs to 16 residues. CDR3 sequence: CAISPKGLAGSDEQYF. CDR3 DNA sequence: TGTGCCATCAGCCCCAAGGGACTAGCGGGGAGTGACGAGCAGTACTTC.

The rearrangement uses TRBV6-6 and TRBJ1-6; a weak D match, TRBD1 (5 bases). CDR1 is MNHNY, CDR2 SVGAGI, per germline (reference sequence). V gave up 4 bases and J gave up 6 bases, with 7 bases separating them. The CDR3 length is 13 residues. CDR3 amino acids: CASSWDLNSPLHF. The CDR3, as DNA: TGTGCCAGCAGTTGGGACCTTAATTCACCCCTCCACTTT.

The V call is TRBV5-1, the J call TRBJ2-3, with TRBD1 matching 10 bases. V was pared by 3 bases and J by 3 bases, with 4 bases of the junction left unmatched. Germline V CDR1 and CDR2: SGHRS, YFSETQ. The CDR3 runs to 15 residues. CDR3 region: CASSSGTGETDTQYF. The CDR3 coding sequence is TGCGCCAGCAGCTCCGGGACAGGGGAAACAGATACGCAGTATTTT.

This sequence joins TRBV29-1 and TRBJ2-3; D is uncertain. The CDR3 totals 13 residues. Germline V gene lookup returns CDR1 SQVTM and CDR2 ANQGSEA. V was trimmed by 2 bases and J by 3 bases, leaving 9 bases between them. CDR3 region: CSVERSETDTQYF. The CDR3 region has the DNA TGCAGCGTTGAAAGGAGCGAGACAGATACGCAGTATTTT.

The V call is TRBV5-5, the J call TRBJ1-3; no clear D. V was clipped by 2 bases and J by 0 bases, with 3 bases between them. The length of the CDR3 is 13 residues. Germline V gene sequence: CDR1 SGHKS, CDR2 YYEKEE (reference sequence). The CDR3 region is CASSFTSGNTIYF. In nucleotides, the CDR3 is TGTGCCAGCAGCTTCACCTCTGGAAACACCATATATTTT.

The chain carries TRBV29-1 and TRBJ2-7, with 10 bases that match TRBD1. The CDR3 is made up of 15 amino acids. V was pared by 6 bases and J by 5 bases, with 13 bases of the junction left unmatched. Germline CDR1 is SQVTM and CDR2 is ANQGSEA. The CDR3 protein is CSVIRDRGGRDEQYF. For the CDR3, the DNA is TGCAGCGTAATCCGGGACAGGGGAGGAAGGGACGAGCAGTACTTC.

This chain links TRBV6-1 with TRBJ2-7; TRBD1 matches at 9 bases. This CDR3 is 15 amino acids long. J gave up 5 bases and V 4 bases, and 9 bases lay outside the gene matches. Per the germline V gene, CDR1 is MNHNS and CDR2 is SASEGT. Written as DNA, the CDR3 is TGTGCCAGCAGTGTTACCGGGACAGGGTACCACGAGCAGTACTTC. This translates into CASSVTGTGYHEQYF.

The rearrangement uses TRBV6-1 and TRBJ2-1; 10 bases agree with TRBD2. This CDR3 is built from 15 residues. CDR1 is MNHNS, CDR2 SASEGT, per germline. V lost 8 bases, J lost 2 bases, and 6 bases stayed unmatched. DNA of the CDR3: TGTGCCAGCTTCCTTACTAGCGGGGCCTACAATGAGCAGTTCTTC. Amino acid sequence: CASFLTSGAYNEQFF.